This TCR beta chain was documented in a study of blood T cell repertoires in COVID-19. The CDR3 runs 14 residues. The V gene's germline CDR1 is MGHRA and CDR2 YSYEKL. Trimming removed 3 bases at V and 3 bases at J, with 12 bases between. Clones were sequenced by immunoSEQ multiplex PCR, and TCRdb holds only the in-frame ones, with some missing. The sample yields about 200,000 clones, roughly 80% seen once. Only a few counts were recorded for this clone. This sequence was found in a woman aged 55 to 70 with acute COVID-19. This chain uses TRBV4-1 with TRBJ2-7, with D possibly TRBD1 on 6 matching bases. Sequencing used PBMCs or T cells enriched from blood (not recorded which). In DNA form, the CDR3 reads TGCGCCAGCAGCCAGTCAGGGGTTGGCTACGAGCAGTACTTC. Residues: CASSQSGVGYEQYF.